The clone carrying this T cell receptor beta chain was observed at least ten times. The target antigen is unknown. V lost 8 bases and J lost 5; bases outside the gene matches: 8. The length of the CDR3 is 14 residues. Germline V gene sequence: CDR1 KGHSH, CDR2 LQKENI. This entry comes from a study of regulatory T cells in long-lasting Graves disease. General study results and limits: Patients with persistent disease showed a bias toward TRBV28, TRBJ1-2 and TRBJ2-5.

HTBI primers from iRepertoire and Arm-PCR of CDR3 regions yielded the TCR beta libraries. TCRdb fed the multiplex PCR reads into MiXCR, producing one record per CDR3 protein. The sample lists approximately 230,000 distinct CDR3 sequences, around 18% occurring once. Time point indicated: newly diagnosed GD, antithyroid drugs for less than 3 months. Following extraction of RNA from PBMCs, that RNA was used to make the TCR library. Graves' disease diagnoses followed American Thyroid Association guidelines. The chain has TRBV18 and TRBJ2-1; 8 bases agree with TRBD2. Material: peripheral blood mononuclear cells (PBMCs), obtained at new diagnosis, from a patient treated with antithyroid drugs. The sequence came from a female donor with Graves disease. In DNA, the CDR3 is TGTGCCAGCACGCTCGGGAGGGCGGACAATGAGCAGTTCTTC. Protein product: CASTLGRADNEQFF.